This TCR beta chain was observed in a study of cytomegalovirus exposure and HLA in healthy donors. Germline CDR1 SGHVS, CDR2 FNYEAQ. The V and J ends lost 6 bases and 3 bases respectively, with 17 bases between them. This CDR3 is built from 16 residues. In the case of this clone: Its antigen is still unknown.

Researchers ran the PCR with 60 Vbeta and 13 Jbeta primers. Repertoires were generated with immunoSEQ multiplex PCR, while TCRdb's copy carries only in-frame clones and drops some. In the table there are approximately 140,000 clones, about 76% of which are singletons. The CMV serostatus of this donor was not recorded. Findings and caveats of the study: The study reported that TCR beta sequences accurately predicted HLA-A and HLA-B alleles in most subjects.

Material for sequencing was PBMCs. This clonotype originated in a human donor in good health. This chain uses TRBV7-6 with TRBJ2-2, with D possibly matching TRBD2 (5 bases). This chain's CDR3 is CASSPILASHTGELFF. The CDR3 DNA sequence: TGTGCCAGCAGTCCCATCCTAGCCAGCCACACCGGGGAGCTGTTTTTT.